The next 27 T cell receptor beta chains were all read from a single sample in a study of PD-L1 blockade in urothelial cancer (dated by TCRdb to about 2017). Library preparation was by the immunoSEQ multiplex PCR assay. TCRdb mirrors the immuneACCESS table, restricted to in-frame sequences. Some clones are absent from its copies; in checked studies, under half trace to an unresolved V gene, and the reason for the others is unknown. The sample table contains 70,000 to 90,000 clones; only one count was recorded for roughly 82% of them. More than 8% of the sample lies in the top ten. The source was PBMCs, collected around atezolizumab (anti-PD-L1) treatment. These receptors originate from a man between 65 and 85 years old with urothelial cancer.

This chain uses TRBV9 with TRBJ2-1; D gene ambiguous. The germline V gene has CDR1 SGDLS and CDR2 YYNGEE. V gave up 0 bases and J gave up 6 bases, with 7 bases separating them. The CDR3 is 13 amino acids. The DNA of the CDR3 is TGTGCCAGCAGCGTAGACAGAACCAATGAGCAGTTCTTC. This encodes CASSVDRTNEQFF.

The chain couples TRBV7-2 to TRBJ1-4; a possible D gene is TRBD1 (5 bases). CDR1 is SGHTA and CDR2 is FQGNSA in the germline V gene. V was pared by 0 bases and J by 13 bases, with 12 bases between. This CDR3 spans 13 amino acids. The CDR3 DNA follows: TGTGCCAGCAGCTTAGCCGGGGAGGGGACACTGTTTTTT. Protein: CASSLAGEGTLFF. Using reference TRBV7-2 and TRBJ1-4 for the parts outside the CDR3, the full variable domain is GAGVSQSPSNKVTEKGKDVELRCDPISGHTALYWYRQSLGQGLEFLIYFQGNSAPDKSGLPSDRFSAERTGGSVSTLTIQRTQQEDSAVYLCASSLAGEGTLFFGSGTQLSVL.

The chain is built from TRBV5-4 and TRBJ2-5; 8 bases fit TRBD1. In germline, CDR1 is SGHNT, CDR2 YYREEE (reference sequence). The CDR3 covers 14 residues. V was clipped by 0 bases and J by 2 bases; unmatched bases: 0. The CDR3 spells CASSLDRGQETQYF. CDR3 in DNA: TGTGCCAGCAGCTTGGACAGGGGGCAAGAGACCCAGTACTTC. The whole variable domain, filled in from reference TRBV5-4 and TRBJ2-5, reads ETGVTQSPTHLIKTRGQQVTLRCSSQSGHNTVSWYQQALGQGPQFIFQYYREEENGRGNFPPRFSGLQFPNYSSELNVNALELDDSALYLCASSLDRGQETQYFGPGTRLLVL.

V and J are TRBV11-2 and TRBJ1-1; unclear D gene. CDR3 length equals 14 residues. Deletions cut 5 bases from V and 6 bases from J, with 16 bases between. Germline V gene data show CDR1 as SGHAT and CDR2 as FQNNGV. CDR3 nucleotide sequence: TGTGCCAGCAGCCTCACCCGTGGGAGATCTGAAGCTTTCTTT. This translates into CASSLTRGRSEAFF.

This sequence joins TRBV27 and TRBJ2-4; 8 bases fit TRBD1. Germline CDR1 and CDR2: MNHEY and SMNVEV (reference sequence). The CDR3 is 15 amino acids. With 3 bases clipped from V and 3 bases from J, the junction kept 4 bases outside the gene matches. CDR3 nucleotide sequence: TGTGCCAGCAGTTTCCAGGGGGCAGGCAAAAACATTCAGTACTTC. It encodes CASSFQGAGKNIQYF.

The chain couples TRBV5-1 to TRBJ2-1; TRBD1 matches at 12 bases. V was pared by 0 bases and J by 6 bases, with 1 base of the junction left unmatched. The CDR3 covers 15 residues. Germline V CDR1 and CDR2: SGHRS, YFSETQ. As DNA, the CDR3 is TGCGCCAGCAGCTTGGGGGACAGGGGGCTCAATGAGCAGTTCTTC. Protein: CASSLGDRGLNEQFF.

The chain couples TRBV5-1 to TRBJ2-2, with TRBD1 matching 10 bases. Germline CDR1 and CDR2: SGHRS and YFSETQ. The CDR3 loop spans 16 amino acids. Germline trimming cut 1 base from V and 4 bases from J; bases unmatched to any gene: 4. This CDR3 reads CASSLSTGGGTGELFF. Here the CDR3 DNA reads TGCGCCAGCAGCTTGTCGACAGGGGGCGGCACCGGGGAGCTGTTTTTT.

The J gene is TRBJ2-7, the V gene TRBV6-1; D is ambiguous. In germline, CDR1 is MNHNS, CDR2 SASEGT. V shed 1 base and J shed 5 bases, with 9 bases lying between them. This CDR3 is built from 13 residues. CDR3 sequence (DNA): TGTGCCAGCAGTGAAGTAAGTGGCCACGAGCAGTACTTC. This gives the protein CASSEVSGHEQYF.

The gene calls are TRBV27 and TRBJ2-3, with D possibly TRBD2 on 5 matching bases. V lost 5 bases, J lost 0 bases, and 21 bases lay in between. From germline, CDR1 is MNHEY and CDR2 SMNVEV (reference sequence). CDR3 length equals 18 residues. In nucleotides, the CDR3 is TGTGCCAGCAGTCCGACCCAGATCCTAGCTTCTAGCACAGATACGCAGTATTTT. Its translation is CASSPTQILASSTDTQYF.

The rearrangement joins TRBV7-9 to TRBJ2-5, with a possible D match to TRBD2 (6 bases). The germline CDR1 and CDR2 sequences are SEHNR and FQNEAQ (reference sequence). The CDR3 has 15 residues. Trimming shortened V by 5 bases and J by 5 bases, and 18 bases separated the two germline ends. This CDR3 is CASSPSGGGAETQYF. DNA of the CDR3: TGTGCCAGCAGCCCAAGCGGTGGAGGGGCTGAGACCCAGTACTTC.

This clone was seen a single time. The chain employs TRBV7-9 and TRBJ1-1; 7 positions match TRBD1. Germline trimming cut 4 bases from V and 9 bases from J; bases unmatched to any gene: 8. The germline gives CDR1 SEHNR, CDR2 FQNEAQ (reference sequence). This CDR3 region has 13 residues. CDR3 region: CASSSGDRYQAFF. CDR3 coding DNA: TGTGCCAGCAGCTCGGGGGACAGATATCAAGCTTTCTTT.

This clone has just one count. The chain employs TRBV5-4 and TRBJ1-2; D perhaps matches TRBD1 (6 bases). Germline V gene data show CDR1 as SGHNT and CDR2 as YYREEE (reference sequence). The CDR3 has 13 amino acids. Trimming took 3 bases from V and 7 from J, leaving 13 bases between them. The CDR3 DNA reads TGTGCCAGCAGCTGGGACACTACGGGTGGCTACACCTTC. Translation: CASSWDTTGGYTF.

This clone appeared a single time. V and J are TRBV19 and TRBJ1-6, with 8 bases lining up with TRBD1. Germline V gene lookup returns CDR1 LNHDA and CDR2 SQIVND (reference sequence). V dropped 6 bases and J dropped 3; count of bases not matched to a gene: 4. The CDR3 runs to 15 residues. CDR3 amino acids: CASSSQGVYNSPLHF. DNA of the CDR3: TGTGCCAGTAGCTCACAGGGGGTCTATAATTCACCCCTCCACTTT. Full variable domain (missing parts from reference TRBV19 and TRBJ1-6): DGGITQSPKYLFRKEGQNVTLSCEQNLNHDAMYWYRQDPGQGLRLIYYSQIVNDFQKGDIAEGYSVSREKKESFPLTVTSAQKNPTAFYLCASSSQGVYNSPLHFGNGTRLTVT.

This chain uses TRBV5-3 with TRBJ2-3; TRBD2 matches 10 bases. TRBV5-3 is an open reading frame whose function is uncertain. The CDR3 is 18 amino acids. V lost 0 bases to trimming and J lost 3 bases; unmatched junction nucleotides: 10. The DNA for the CDR3 is TGTGCCAGAAGCTTGGCGGGAAGCGGGAGGGCCCGGACAGATACGCAGTATTTT. This gives the protein CARSLAGSGRARTDTQYF.

In its sample, this clone was seen once. This chain links TRBV18 with TRBJ1-2; 8 bases align to TRBD1. This CDR3 is built from 14 residues. Trimming at V came to 6 bases and at J to 5 bases, leaving 8 bases not matched to a gene. Germline CDR1 and CDR2: KGHSH and LQKENI. The CDR3 nucleotides are TGTGCCAGCTCCCGAGGACAGGGAGGATATGGCTACACCTTC. Its protein is CASSRGQGGYGYTF.

CDR3 loop: CASSLEAGARGAFF. In DNA, the CDR3 is TGCGCCAGCAGCTTGGAAGCTGGGGCGCGGGGCGCTTTCTTT. The chain combines TRBV5-1 with TRBJ1-1, with D possibly matching TRBD1 (5 bases). The CDR3 is 14 residues long. The germline V gene has CDR1 SGHRS and CDR2 YFSETQ. The V gene lost 0 bases and the J gene lost 11 bases, with 17 bases spanning the gap.

This clone came up once. This rearrangement joins TRBV2 to TRBJ1-2, with D hard to call. V lost 6 bases and J lost 4, with 6 bases in between. Looked up from germline, CDR1 is SNHLY and CDR2 is FYNNEI. CDR3 length: 11 residues. The CDR3 nucleotides are TGTGCCAGCAGCCTAACCTATGGCTACACCTTC. Its translation is CASSLTYGYTF.

The chain links TRBV6-5 to TRBJ2-7; D not certain. The V end was cut by 0 bases, the J end by 3 bases, with 15 bases between. CDR3 length: 16 amino acids. Germline V gives CDR1 MNHEY, CDR2 SVGAGI. Here the CDR3 DNA reads TGTGCCAGCAGTTACTCGATAGTCAACCGCGGCTACGAGCAGTACTTC. The encoded protein is CASSYSIVNRGYEQYF.

V and J are TRBV9 and TRBJ1-1, with D tentatively TRBD1 (6 bases). V lost 4 bases, J lost 0 bases, and 16 bases lay in between. Germline CDR1 and CDR2: SGDLS and YYNGEE. The CDR3 runs to 16 residues. In DNA form, the CDR3 reads TGTGCCAGCAGCCTTCGACCGGGACATTTGAACACTGAAGCTTTCTTT. Its translation is CASSLRPGHLNTEAFF. The variable domain in full, completed from reference TRBV9 and TRBJ1-1, reads DSGVTQTPKHLITATGQRVTLRCSPRSGDLSVYWYQQSLDQGLQFLIQYYNGEERAKGNILERFSAQQFPDLHSELNLSSLELGDSALYFCASSLRPGHLNTEAFFGQGTRLTVV.

The chain links TRBV6-5 to TRBJ2-7; 9 bases line up with TRBD2. Germline CDR1 MNHEY, CDR2 SVGAGI. J gave up 2 bases and V 6 bases, and 5 bases lay outside the gene matches. CDR3 length: 14 residues. CDR3: CASRSSGITYEQYF. CDR3 nucleotide sequence: TGTGCCAGCAGATCTAGCGGGATAACCTACGAGCAGTACTTC.

This clone was recorded once. The V call is TRBV7-2, the J call TRBJ1-4; 10 nucleotides match TRBD1. The germline V gene has CDR1 SGHTA and CDR2 FQGNSA. The V and J ends lost 0 bases and 5 bases, in that order; junction bases with no gene match: 3. This CDR3 contains 16 residues. The CDR3, as DNA: TGTGCCAGCAGCTTAGCTCCGGGACAGGGGAATGAAAAACTGTTTTTT. Its translation: CASSLAPGQGNEKLFF.

This chain links TRBV9 with TRBJ1-6; 8 nucleotides line up with TRBD1. With V trimmed by 2 bases and J by 8 bases, 6 bases remained unmatched. The CDR3 sequence is 15 residues long. Germline V gene sequence: CDR1 SGDLS, CDR2 YYNGEE. CDR3 amino acids: CASSVTGGRDSPLHF. The CDR3 bases are TGTGCCAGCAGCGTCACAGGGGGTCGAGATTCACCCCTCCACTTT.

This chain links TRBV19 with TRBJ1-3; TRBD1 is a possible D gene (6 bases). Trimming stripped 4 bases from V and 2 bases from J, with 12 bases between. Looked up from germline, CDR1 is LNHDA and CDR2 is SQIVND (reference sequence). CDR3 length: 15 residues. CDR3 nucleotide sequence: TGTGCCAGTAGTAGAGGGGGACTACCTGGAAACACCATATATTTT. Encoded protein: CASSRGGLPGNTIYF.

The chain joins TRBV7-2 to TRBJ1-3; TRBD1 is a possible D gene (6 bases). The V end lost 1 base, the J end lost 0 bases, and 10 bases lay between the germline ends. Germline V lookup: CDR1 SGHTA, CDR2 FQGNSA. The CDR3 spans 16 residues. CDR3 sequence: CASSLEGGSSGNTIYF. The CDR3 DNA reads as TGTGCCAGCAGCTTAGAGGGGGGGAGCTCTGGAAACACCATATATTTT.

The chain couples TRBV19 to TRBJ1-2; D is uncertain. V dropped 3 bases and J dropped 5 bases, with 13 bases sitting between them. Germline-derived CDR1 and CDR2 are LNHDA and SQIVND (reference sequence). This CDR3 spans 14 amino acids. In nucleotides, the CDR3 is TGTGCCAGTAGTATTTTTGACAACCCTTATGGCTACACCTTC. Amino acids: CASSIFDNPYGYTF.

V is TRBV5-5 and J is TRBJ2-3; a weak D match, TRBD1 (6 bases). Per germline, CDR1 SGHKS and CDR2 YYEKEE (reference sequence). V was trimmed by 2 bases and J by 0 bases, leaving 7 bases between them. The CDR3 consists of 14 residues. CDR3 sequence reads: CASSFQGSTDTQYF. In nucleotides, the CDR3 is TGTGCCAGCAGCTTCCAGGGGAGCACAGATACGCAGTATTTT.

CDR3 DNA: TGTGCCAGCAGTCAACAGGGGGCTGGAAACACCATATATTTT. Amino acids: CASSQQGAGNTIYF. The chain combines TRBV6-6 with TRBJ1-3; 8 bases line up with TRBD1. Germline V gene data show CDR1 as MNHNY and CDR2 as SVGAGI (reference sequence). The CDR3 loop spans 14 amino acids. V shed 5 bases and J 2 bases; nucleotides not matched to a gene: 2.